This T cell receptor beta chain was captured by sequencing in a study of OX40 agonist ivuxolimab in advanced cancers. Overall study context: Among those enrolled, mean age was around 55 years (range about 23 to 85) and 82.7% were male. Of the patients, three showed partial responses, one with hepatocellular carcinoma and two with cutaneous melanoma. Study conclusions and caveats: Part of the nonresponder group also had normalized T-cell clonal expansion that was low. Antigen targets of the expanded peripheral T cells went undetermined.

This CDR3 region has 17 residues. Germline CDR1 reads SGHRS; CDR2 reads YFSETQ. V gave up 6 bases and J gave up 0 bases; unmatched junction bases: 6. Clones were read by immunoSEQ multiplex PCR, and TCRdb kept only the in-frame ones, dropping some. Counted here are over 35,000 clones, 85% to 90% occurring once; the ten biggest clones make up around 33%. About this clone: Its antigen is currently unknown.

Sequencing was performed on CD4+ or CD8+ T cells sorted from blood, taken in a trial of the OX40 agonist ivuxolimab. The sequence came from an adult with an advanced solid tumor such as melanoma, head and neck, liver or kidney cancer. The gene calls are TRBV5-1 and TRBJ2-6, with 10 bases matching TRBD1. The CDR3 loop reads CASIGTGVSSGANVLTF. The DNA for the CDR3 is TGCGCCAGCATTGGGACAGGGGTGAGCTCTGGGGCCAACGTCCTGACTTTC.